This passage covers 16 T cell receptor beta chains from one sample sequenced in a study of T cell responses to AZD1222 COVID-19 vaccine. Using immunoSEQ multiplex PCR, the repertoire was profiled, and TCRdb retains in-frame clones only, with some absent. The sample has fewer than 200,000 clones, around nine tenths seen once. The source was peripheral blood, collected 28 days after the second AZD1222 dose. The receptors shown here come from an adult who received the AZD1222 COVID-19 vaccine.

The V and J genes are TRBV5-1 and TRBJ2-5; TRBD1 matches 7 bases. The CDR3 runs to 16 residues. CDR1 and CDR2 from the germline V gene are SGHRS and YFSETQ. Trimming cost V 2 bases and J 4 bases; bases outside gene matches: 11. The CDR3 coding sequence is TGCGCCAGCAGCTTTTTACTTACAGGGGTTCGAGAGACCCAGTACTTC. Its translation: CASSFLLTGVRETQYF.

The J gene is TRBJ1-5, the V gene TRBV4-1; D is unclear. The CDR3 contains 14 residues. The V end was cut by 0 bases, the J end by 3 bases, with 6 bases between. CDR1 is MGHRA, CDR2 YSYEKL, per germline. The CDR3 here is CASSQDRINQPQHF. DNA of the CDR3: TGCGCCAGCAGCCAAGACAGGATCAATCAGCCCCAGCATTTT.

A few counts support this clone. The chain combines TRBV5-1 with TRBJ2-1; 7 bases line up with TRBD1. The germline V gene encodes CDR1 SGHRS and CDR2 YFSETQ. This CDR3 region has 13 residues. After removal of 2 bases from V and 7 bases from J, the junction contained 3 bases not matched to a gene. The CDR3 region is CASSFTTGNEQFF. The CDR3 region has the DNA TGCGCCAGCAGCTTTACGACAGGGAATGAGCAGTTCTTC.

The chain joins TRBV5-1 to TRBJ1-5, with 9 bases aligning to TRBD1. This CDR3 has 15 amino acids. The germline V gene encodes CDR1 SGHRS and CDR2 YFSETQ. V shed 8 bases, J shed 5 bases, and the junction held 11 bases outside the gene matches. CDR3 sequence: CARAVGGQGHQPQHF. The CDR3, as DNA: TGCGCCAGAGCGGTGGGGGGACAGGGCCATCAGCCCCAGCATTTT.

V and J are TRBV4-1 and TRBJ2-7; 7 positions match TRBD1. With 4 bases clipped from V and 3 bases from J, the junction kept 6 bases outside the gene matches. Germline V gene sequence: CDR1 MGHRA, CDR2 YSYEKL. CDR3 size: 14 residues. Here the CDR3 reads CASSPSTGFYEQYF. CDR3 bases: TGCGCCAGCAGCCCCTCGACAGGGTTCTACGAGCAGTACTTC.

The genes are TRBV5-4 and TRBJ2-7; D perhaps matches TRBD1 (6 bases). Trimming cost V 0 bases and J 7 bases, with 11 bases left between them. The germline V gene has CDR1 SGHNT and CDR2 YYREEE (reference sequence). CDR3 length: 13 residues. The CDR3 DNA reads TGTGCCAGCAGCTTGGACAGGGCAGGGGAGCAGTACTTC. This sequence encodes CASSLDRAGEQYF.

The chain recombines TRBV19 with TRBJ2-5; D not resolved. The germline V and J ends were trimmed by 0 bases and 5 bases, with 10 bases remaining between them. The V gene's germline CDR1 is LNHDA and CDR2 SQIVND (reference sequence). The CDR3 sequence is 14 residues long. In nucleotides, the CDR3 is TGTGCCAGTAGTATAGATTGGAGAGAGGAGACCCAGTACTTC. Amino acid sequence: CASSIDWREETQYF. The full variable domain, its missing parts supplied by reference TRBV19 and TRBJ2-5, is DGGITQSPKYLFRKEGQNVTLSCEQNLNHDAMYWYRQDPGQGLRLIYYSQIVNDFQKGDIAEGYSVSREKKESFPLTVTSAQKNPTAFYLCASSIDWREETQYFGPGTRLLVL.

The chain carries TRBV6-2 or TRBV6-3 and TRBJ2-7; TRBD2 is a possible D gene (6 bases). Per germline, CDR1 MNHEY and CDR2 SVGEGT. Trimming pared 2 bases from V and 7 bases from J, leaving 21 bases between. The CDR3 contains 16 residues. This CDR3 reads CASSYLKGGTTLEQYF. CDR3 nucleotide sequence: TGTGCCAGCAGTTACCTGAAAGGAGGGACCACTCTGGAGCAGTACTTC.

In its sample, this clone was seen once. This sequence joins TRBV5-1 and TRBJ2-7; D possibly corresponds to TRBD1 (6 bases). With 3 bases removed from V and 1 base from J, the gap between germline ends came to 14 bases. The CDR3 extends over 15 amino acids. Germline-derived CDR1 and CDR2 are SGHRS and YFSETQ. The chain's CDR3 is CASSSPGHVSYEQYF. CDR3 nucleotide sequence: TGCGCCAGCAGCTCGCCGGGACACGTATCCTACGAGCAGTACTTC.

The chain uses TRBV20-1 and TRBJ2-5, with D perhaps matching TRBD1 (5 bases). The germline CDR1 and CDR2 sequences are DFQATT and SNEGSKA (reference sequence). This CDR3 spans 13 amino acids. CDR3 loop: CSVSRGRTETQYF. The CDR3 nucleotides are TGCAGCGTTAGTAGGGGCCGAACAGAGACCCAGTACTTC.

The V call is TRBV25-1, the J call TRBJ1-2, with D unclear. This CDR3 comprises 12 residues. The V end was cut by 6 bases, the J end by 4 bases, with 9 bases between. Germline assignment: CDR1 MGHDK and CDR2 SYGVNS. The CDR3 sequence: CASRQQLYGYTF. CDR3 bases: TGTGCCAGCAGACAGCAGCTCTATGGCTACACCTTC.

The chain uses TRBV6-1 and TRBJ1-6; no clear D. The CDR3 contains 16 residues. The V end was cut by 1 base, the J end by 9 bases, with 16 bases between. Germline V gene lookup returns CDR1 MNHNS and CDR2 SASEGT. In nucleotides, the CDR3 is TGTGCCAGCAGTGAAGGGTCCCGGCAGGCCGGTTCACCCCTCCACTTT. Translation gives CASSEGSRQAGSPLHF.

This clone was counted between two and nine times. The CDR3 reads CSVDHSRANTEAFF. The CDR3 DNA reads TGCAGCGTTGACCATTCCCGGGCCAACACTGAAGCTTTCTTT. The rearrangement joins TRBV29-1 to TRBJ1-1, with D uncertain. The CDR3 runs to 14 residues. Trimming took 3 bases from V and 2 from J, leaving 13 bases between them. CDR1 is SQVTM and CDR2 is ANQGSEA in the germline V gene.

This sequence joins TRBV19 and TRBJ1-5; D not certain. V lost 3 bases to trimming and J lost 0 bases, with 12 bases between them. This CDR3 has 16 residues. Per germline, CDR1 LNHDA and CDR2 SQIVND (reference sequence). The CDR3 bases are TGTGCCAGTAGTATCATTTTTTCTCCTAGCAATCAGCCCCAGCATTTT. Translation: CASSIIFSPSNQPQHF. The full variable domain, rest sourced from reference TRBV19 and TRBJ1-5, is DGGITQSPKYLFRKEGQNVTLSCEQNLNHDAMYWYRQDPGQGLRLIYYSQIVNDFQKGDIAEGYSVSREKKESFPLTVTSAQKNPTAFYLCASSIIFSPSNQPQHFGDGTRLSIL.

CDR3 protein: CATSRETGPFGGNTIYF. CDR3 bases: TGTGCCACCAGCAGAGAAACAGGCCCCTTCGGTGGAAACACCATATATTTT. The chain uses TRBV15 and TRBJ1-3; D possibly corresponds to TRBD1 (5 bases). Between the trimmed V and J ends, which lost 0 bases and 3 bases, there was a span of 15 bases. In germline, CDR1 is LNHNV, CDR2 YYDKDF (reference sequence). This CDR3 region has 17 residues.

This clone has a single count. V gene TRBV18 combines with J gene TRBJ1-6; 7 nucleotides match TRBD1. The CDR3 consists of 15 residues. The germline V gene has CDR1 KGHSH and CDR2 LQKENI. V lost 5 bases, J lost 7 bases, and 8 bases stayed unmatched. CDR3 protein: CASSDPGTENSPLHF. DNA for the CDR3: TGTGCCAGCTCAGACCCCGGGACAGAGAATTCACCCCTCCACTTT.